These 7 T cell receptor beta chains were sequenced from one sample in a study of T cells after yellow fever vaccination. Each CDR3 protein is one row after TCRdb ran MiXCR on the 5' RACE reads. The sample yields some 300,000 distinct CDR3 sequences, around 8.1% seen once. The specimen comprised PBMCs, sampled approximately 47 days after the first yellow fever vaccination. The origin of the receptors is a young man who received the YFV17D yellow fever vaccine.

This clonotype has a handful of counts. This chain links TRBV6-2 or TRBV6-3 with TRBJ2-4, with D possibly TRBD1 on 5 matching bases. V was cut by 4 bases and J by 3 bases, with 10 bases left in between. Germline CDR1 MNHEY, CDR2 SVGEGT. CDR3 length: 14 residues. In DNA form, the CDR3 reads TGTGCCAGCAGTTTTGGGGCTGTCAAAAACATTCAGTACTTC. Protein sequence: CASSFGAVKNIQYF.

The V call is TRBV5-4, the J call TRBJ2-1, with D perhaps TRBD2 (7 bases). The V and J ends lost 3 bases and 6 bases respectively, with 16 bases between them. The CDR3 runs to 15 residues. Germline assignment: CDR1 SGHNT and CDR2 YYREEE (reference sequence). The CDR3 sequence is CASSSGQPGGNEQFF. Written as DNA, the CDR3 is TGTGCCAGCAGCTCGGGACAACCGGGGGGCAATGAGCAGTTCTTC.

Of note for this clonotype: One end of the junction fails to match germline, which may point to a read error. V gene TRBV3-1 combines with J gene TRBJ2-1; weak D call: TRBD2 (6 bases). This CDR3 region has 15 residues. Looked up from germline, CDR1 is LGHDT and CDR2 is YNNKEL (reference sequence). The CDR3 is CAGSPETSRLGEQFF. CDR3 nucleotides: TGTGCCGGCAGCCCAGAAACTAGCCGGCTCGGTGAGCAGTTCTTC.

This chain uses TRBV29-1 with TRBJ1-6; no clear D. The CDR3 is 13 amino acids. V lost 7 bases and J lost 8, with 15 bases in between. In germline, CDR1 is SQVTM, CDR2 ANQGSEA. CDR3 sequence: CSAAMNRDSPLHF. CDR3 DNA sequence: TGCAGCGCCGCCATGAACCGGGATTCACCCCTCCACTTT.

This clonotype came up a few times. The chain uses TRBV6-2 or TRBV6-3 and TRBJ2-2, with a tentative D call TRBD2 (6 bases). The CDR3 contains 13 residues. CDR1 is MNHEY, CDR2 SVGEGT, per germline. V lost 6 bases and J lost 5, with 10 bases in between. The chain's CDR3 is CASSREETGELFF. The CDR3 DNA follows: TGTGCCAGCAGCAGGGAGGAAACCGGGGAGCTGTTTTTT.

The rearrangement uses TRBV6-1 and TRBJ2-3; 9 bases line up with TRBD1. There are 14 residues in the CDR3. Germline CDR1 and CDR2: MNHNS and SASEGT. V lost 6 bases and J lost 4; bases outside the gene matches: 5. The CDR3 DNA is TGTGCCAGCAGCGACAGGGGGGGCGCAGATACGCAGTATTTT. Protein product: CASSDRGGADTQYF.

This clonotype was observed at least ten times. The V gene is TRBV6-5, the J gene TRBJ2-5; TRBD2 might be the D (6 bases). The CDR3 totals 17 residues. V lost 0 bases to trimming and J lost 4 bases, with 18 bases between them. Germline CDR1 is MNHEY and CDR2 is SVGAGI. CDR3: CASSYSSIPSGRETQYF. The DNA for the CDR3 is TGTGCCAGCAGTTACTCGAGTATTCCGAGCGGGCGAGAGACCCAGTACTTC.